The 10 T cell receptor beta chains below come from one sample, sequenced in a study. Treg sorting used a CD4+CD25+CD127-/low gate. TCRdb reanalysed the 5' RACE reads using MiXCR and keeps one entry per CDR3 protein. Of fewer than 65,000 distinct CDR3 sequences in the sample, under 25% were seen once. The sequencing sample was made of tumor-infiltrating Tregs sorted from the breast tumor. These receptors were collected from a female donor with breast cancer.

The chain carries TRBV6-1 and TRBJ1-5; D call uncertain. V lost 1 base and J 12 bases, leaving 4 bases between the germline ends. The CDR3 contains 10 residues. Germline CDR1 reads MNHNS; CDR2 reads SASEGT. CDR3 protein: CASSEEYQHF. The CDR3 DNA follows: TGTGCCAGCAGTGAAGAGTACCAGCATTTT.

This clonotype occurred a few times. The rearrangement joins TRBV6-1 to TRBJ1-6; D is unresolved. V was cut by 6 bases and J by 7 bases, with 16 bases left in between. The CDR3 length is 15 residues. From germline, CDR1 is MNHNS and CDR2 SASEGT. The CDR3 here is CASRNRREGNSPLHF. The DNA for the CDR3 is TGTGCCAGCAGAAATAGACGGGAAGGGAATTCACCCCTCCACTTT.

This chain uses TRBV15 with TRBJ2-7, with D hard to call. Germline CDR1 is LNHNV and CDR2 is YYDKDF (reference sequence). CDR3 size: 15 residues. Trimming stripped 0 bases from V and 2 bases from J, with 11 bases between. The DNA of the CDR3 is TGTGCCACCAGCAGAGATCAGCGACGGGCCTACGAGCAGTACTTC. Encoded protein: CATSRDQRRAYEQYF.

This chain uses TRBV5-1 with TRBJ2-1, with a tentative D call TRBD2 (7 bases). This CDR3 comprises 15 residues. The V gene's germline CDR1 is SGHRS and CDR2 YFSETQ. With 6 bases removed from V and 5 bases from J, the gap between germline ends came to 18 bases. CDR3 bases: TGCGCCAGCACTCTGGGGGGGACATCAAACAATGAGCAGTTCTTC. Translating it yields CASTLGGTSNNEQFF.

The chain couples TRBV7-9 to TRBJ1-1; D not certain. V lost 5 bases and J lost 0, with 25 bases in between. Germline V CDR1 and CDR2: SEHNR, FQNEAQ (reference sequence). The CDR3 has 19 residues. The CDR3 protein is CASSPLRTRRFNMNTEAFF. CDR3 coding DNA: TGTGCCAGCAGCCCCCTGAGGACTCGACGTTTCAACATGAACACTGAAGCTTTCTTT.

This clonotype has more than one count but fewer than ten. The V gene is TRBV20-1, the J gene TRBJ2-3; D possibly corresponds to TRBD1 (6 bases). The CDR3 is made up of 16 amino acids. CDR1 is DFQATT and CDR2 is SNEGSKA in the germline V gene (reference sequence). Trimming cost V 1 base and J 5 bases, with 19 bases left between them. The CDR3 nucleotides are TGCAGTGCTAGAGCCCACCGGGACAATCGGGGAGATACGCAGTATTTT. Encoded protein: CSARAHRDNRGDTQYF.

The chain is built from TRBV5-4 and TRBJ2-1; TRBD2 matches 10 bases. CDR3 length equals 15 residues. V dropped 3 bases and J dropped 4; count of bases not matched to a gene: 4. The V gene's germline CDR1 is SGHNT and CDR2 YYREEE (reference sequence). The CDR3 spells CASSSLAGVYNEQFF. CDR3 sequence (DNA): TGTGCCAGCAGCTCCCTAGCGGGAGTATACAATGAGCAGTTCTTC. The whole variable domain, filled in from reference TRBV5-4 and TRBJ2-1, reads ETGVTQSPTHLIKTRGQQVTLRCSSQSGHNTVSWYQQALGQGPQFIFQYYREEENGRGNFPPRFSGLQFPNYSSELNVNALELDDSALYLCASSSLAGVYNEQFFGPGTRLTVL.

This chain connects TRBV7-2 to TRBJ2-5; 7 bases align to TRBD2. Trimming removed 2 bases from V and 2 bases from J; junction bases left unmatched: 14. This CDR3 region has 18 residues. From germline, CDR1 is SGHTA and CDR2 FQGNSA. CDR3 amino acids: CASSLKVKRLADQETQYF. CDR3 nucleotide sequence: TGTGCCAGCAGCTTAAAGGTCAAGAGGCTAGCGGATCAAGAGACCCAGTACTTC.

This clonotype showed up just a few times. The chain carries TRBV5-1 and TRBJ2-1, with 8 bases fitting TRBD2. The CDR3 is 15 amino acids. In germline, CDR1 is SGHRS, CDR2 YFSETQ. Trimming removed 3 bases from V and 4 bases from J; junction bases left unmatched: 6. CDR3 amino acids: CASSSVAGKYNEQFF. CDR3 bases: TGCGCCAGCAGCTCCGTAGCGGGAAAATACAATGAGCAGTTCTTC.

This clonotype came up a few times. The chain is built from TRBV12-3 or TRBV12-4 and TRBJ2-7, with 9 positions matching TRBD1. The CDR3 sequence is 14 residues long. V dropped 5 bases and J dropped 2; count of bases not matched to a gene: 4. CDR3 residues: CASSADRGPYEQYF. The CDR3 bases are TGTGCCAGCAGTGCGGACAGGGGCCCCTACGAGCAGTACTTC.